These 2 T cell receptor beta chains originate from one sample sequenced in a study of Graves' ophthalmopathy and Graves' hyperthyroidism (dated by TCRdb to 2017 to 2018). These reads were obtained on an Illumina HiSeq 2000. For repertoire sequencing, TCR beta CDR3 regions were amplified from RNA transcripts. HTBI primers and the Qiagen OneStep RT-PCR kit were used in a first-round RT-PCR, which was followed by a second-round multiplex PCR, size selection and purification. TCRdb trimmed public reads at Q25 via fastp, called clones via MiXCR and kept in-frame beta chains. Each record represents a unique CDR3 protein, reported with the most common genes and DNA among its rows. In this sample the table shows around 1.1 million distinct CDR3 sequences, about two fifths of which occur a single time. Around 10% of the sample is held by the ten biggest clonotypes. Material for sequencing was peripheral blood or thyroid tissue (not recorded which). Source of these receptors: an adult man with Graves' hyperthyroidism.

This CDR3 reads CSWARPRTTEAFF. The CDR3 DNA reads as TGCAGCTGGGCGAGACCCCGGACCACTGAAGCTTTCTTT. The chain joins TRBV20-1 to TRBJ1-1; D remains unclear. The CDR3 has 13 residues. CDR1 is DFQATT and CDR2 is SNEGSKA in the germline V gene (reference sequence).

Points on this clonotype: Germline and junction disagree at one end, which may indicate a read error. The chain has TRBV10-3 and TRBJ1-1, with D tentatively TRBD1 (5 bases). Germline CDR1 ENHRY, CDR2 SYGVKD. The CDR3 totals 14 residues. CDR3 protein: CAMRDGTTNTEALF. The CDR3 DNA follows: TGTGCCATGAGGGACGGAACCACGAACACTGAAGCTCTCTTT.